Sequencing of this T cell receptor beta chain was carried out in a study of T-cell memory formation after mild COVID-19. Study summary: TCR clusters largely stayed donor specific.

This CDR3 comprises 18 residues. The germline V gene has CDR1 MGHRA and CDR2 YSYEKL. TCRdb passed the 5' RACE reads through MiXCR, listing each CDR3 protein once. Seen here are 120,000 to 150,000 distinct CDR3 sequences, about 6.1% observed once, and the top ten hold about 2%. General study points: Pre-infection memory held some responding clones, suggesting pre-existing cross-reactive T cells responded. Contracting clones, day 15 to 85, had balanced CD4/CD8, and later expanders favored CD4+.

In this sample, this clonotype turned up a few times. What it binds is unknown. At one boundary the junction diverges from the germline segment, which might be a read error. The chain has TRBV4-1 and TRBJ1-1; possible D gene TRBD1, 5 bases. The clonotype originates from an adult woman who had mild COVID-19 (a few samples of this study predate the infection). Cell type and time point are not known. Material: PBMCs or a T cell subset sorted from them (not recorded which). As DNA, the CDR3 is TGCGCCAGCAGCCAAGATCAGGGTAGACAGCTCAAGAACACTGAAGTTTTCTTT. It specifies CASSQDQGRQLKNTEVFF.